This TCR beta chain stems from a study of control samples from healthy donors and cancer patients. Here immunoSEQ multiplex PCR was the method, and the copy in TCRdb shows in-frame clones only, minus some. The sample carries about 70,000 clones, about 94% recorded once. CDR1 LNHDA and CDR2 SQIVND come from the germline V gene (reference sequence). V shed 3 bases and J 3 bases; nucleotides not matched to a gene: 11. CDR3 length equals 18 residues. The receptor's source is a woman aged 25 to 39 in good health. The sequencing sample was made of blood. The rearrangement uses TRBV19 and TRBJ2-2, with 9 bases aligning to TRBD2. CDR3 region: CASSIFGGGAYDTGELFF. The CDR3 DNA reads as TGTGCCAGTAGTATTTTCGGCGGGGGGGCCTACGACACCGGGGAGCTGTTTTTT.